This T cell receptor (beta chain) appears in the sequencing data of a study of T cell changes during pregnancy in multiple sclerosis (dated by TCRdb to between 2019 and 2020). For the wider study: Changes in the T cell repertoire over the course of pregnancy were examined in this study in women with multiple sclerosis.

A word on this clone: What antigen it recognizes has not been identified. No per-base quality is available; no much larger clone lies one base away.

Receptors were amplified or captured by the immunoSEQ multiplex PCR assay. The immuneACCESS repertoire file appears here via TCRdb, limited to in-frame rearrangements. These files lack a portion of the clones; in checked studies, under half of the deficit traces to unresolved V genes, and the cause of the others is not known. The sample table records tens of thousands of clones; 85% to 95% of these occur just once. Under 7% of the sample rests with the top ten. V was cut back by 5 bases and J by 1 base, leaving a gap of 6 bases between them. Based on the germline V gene (reference sequence), the CDR1 and CDR2 sequences are SEHNR and FQNEAQ. Spanning cysteine to phenylalanine, the CDR3 consists of 12 amino acids. The only DNA kept is the CDR3, 36 bases in frame from the first base.

This receptor chain uses TRBV7-9 and TRBJ2-7, with a weak D call of TRBD1 (5 bases match). The sequence was obtained from a female donor with multiple sclerosis, enrolled in a pregnancy study. Sequenced material: CD8+ T cells from peripheral blood mononuclear cells, taken in the third trimester of pregnancy. The CDR3 in this case is CASSRTSYEQYF. The sequenced DNA is TGTGCCAGCAGCCGGACATCCTACGAGCAGTACTTC.